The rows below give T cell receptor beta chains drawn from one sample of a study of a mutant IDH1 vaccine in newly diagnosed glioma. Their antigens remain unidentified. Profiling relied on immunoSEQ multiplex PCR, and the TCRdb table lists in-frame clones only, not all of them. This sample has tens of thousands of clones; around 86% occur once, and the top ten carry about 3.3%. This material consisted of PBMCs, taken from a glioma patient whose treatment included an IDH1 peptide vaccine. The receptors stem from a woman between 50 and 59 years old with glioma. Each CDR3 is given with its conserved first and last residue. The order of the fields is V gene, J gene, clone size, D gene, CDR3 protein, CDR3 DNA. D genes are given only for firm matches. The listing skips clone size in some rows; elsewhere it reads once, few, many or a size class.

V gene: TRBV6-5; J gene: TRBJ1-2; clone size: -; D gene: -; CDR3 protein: CASSPTRSYGYTF; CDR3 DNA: TGTGCCAGCAGCCCAACACGTAGCTATGGCTACACCTTC
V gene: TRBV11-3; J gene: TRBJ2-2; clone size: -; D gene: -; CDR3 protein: CASSSRREARNTGELFF; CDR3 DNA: TGTGCCAGCAGCTCCCGACGTGAGGCTCGGAACACCGGGGAGCTGTTTTTT
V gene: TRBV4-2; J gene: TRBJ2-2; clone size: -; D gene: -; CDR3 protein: CASSQDRGATGELFF; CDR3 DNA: TGTGCCAGCAGCCAAGATCGGGGGGCCACCGGGGAGCTGTTTTTT
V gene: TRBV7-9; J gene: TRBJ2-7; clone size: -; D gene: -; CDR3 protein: CASSPMGAYEQYF; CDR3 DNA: TGTGCCAGCAGCCCGATGGGGGCCTACGAGCAGTACTTC
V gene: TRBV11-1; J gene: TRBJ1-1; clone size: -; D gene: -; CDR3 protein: CASSFGVAPANTEAFF; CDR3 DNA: TGTGCCAGCAGCTTCGGGGTTGCGCCGGCCAACACTGAAGCTTTCTTT
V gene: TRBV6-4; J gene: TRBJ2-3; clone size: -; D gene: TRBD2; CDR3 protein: CASSDEASGFTDTQYF; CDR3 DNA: TGTGCCAGCAGTGACGAAGCTAGCGGGTTCACAGATACGCAGTATTTT
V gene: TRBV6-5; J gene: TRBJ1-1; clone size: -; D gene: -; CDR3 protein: CASSYSHRANTEAFF; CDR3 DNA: TGTGCCAGCAGTTACTCGCACAGGGCGAACACTGAAGCTTTCTTT
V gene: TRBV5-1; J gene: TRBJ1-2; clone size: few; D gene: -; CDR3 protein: CASSLAAYRADYGYTF; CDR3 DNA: TGCGCCAGCAGCTTGGCGGCCTATAGGGCGGACTATGGCTACACCTTC
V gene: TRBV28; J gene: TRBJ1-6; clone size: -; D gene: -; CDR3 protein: CASTRGLLNSPLHF; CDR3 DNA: TGTGCCAGCACCCGTGGATTACTGAATTCACCCCTCCACTTT
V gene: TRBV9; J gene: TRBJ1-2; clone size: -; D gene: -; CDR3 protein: CASSVSGSNYGYTF; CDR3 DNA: TGTGCCAGCAGCGTATCAGGGAGTAACTATGGCTACACCTTC
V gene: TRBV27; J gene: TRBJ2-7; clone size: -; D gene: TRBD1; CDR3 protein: CASRDRGRLEQYF; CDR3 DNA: TGTGCCAGCAGGGACAGGGGGAGGCTGGAGCAGTACTTC
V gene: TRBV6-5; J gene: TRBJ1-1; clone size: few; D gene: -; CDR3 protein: CASSSIGGTEAFF; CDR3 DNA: TGTGCCAGCAGTTCTATAGGGGGCACTGAAGCTTTCTTT
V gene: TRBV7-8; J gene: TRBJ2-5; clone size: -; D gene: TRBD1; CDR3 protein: CASSSPGGWETQYF; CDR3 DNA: TGTGCCAGCAGCTCTCCAGGGGGCTGGGAGACCCAGTACTTC
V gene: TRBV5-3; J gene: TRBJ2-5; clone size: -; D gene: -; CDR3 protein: CARSYTRGETQYF; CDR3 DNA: TGTGCCAGAAGCTACACCCGCGGGGAGACCCAGTACTTC
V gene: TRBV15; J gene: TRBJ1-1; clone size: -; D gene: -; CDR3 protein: CATSRGALGGYTEAFF; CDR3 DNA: TGTGCCACCAGCAGGGGTGCCCTTGGGGGATACACTGAAGCTTTCTTT
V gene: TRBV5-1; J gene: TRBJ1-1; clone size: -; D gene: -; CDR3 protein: CASSLDTTNTEAFF; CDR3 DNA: TGCGCCAGCAGCTTGGACACGACGAACACTGAAGCTTTCTTT
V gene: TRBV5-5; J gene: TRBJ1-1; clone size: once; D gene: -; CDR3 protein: CASSSDRPTEAFF; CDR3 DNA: TGTGCCAGCAGCTCTGACAGGCCTACTGAAGCTTTCTTT
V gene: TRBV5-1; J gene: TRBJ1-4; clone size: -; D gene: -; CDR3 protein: CASSLGEGGAGEKLFF; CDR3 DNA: TGCGCCAGCAGCCTGGGGGAAGGGGGGGCTGGTGAAAAACTGTTTTTT
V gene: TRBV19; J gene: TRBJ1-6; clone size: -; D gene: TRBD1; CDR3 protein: CASTTGQGARTSPLHF; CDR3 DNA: TGTGCCAGTACCACAGGACAGGGGGCAAGAACCTCACCCCTCCACTTT
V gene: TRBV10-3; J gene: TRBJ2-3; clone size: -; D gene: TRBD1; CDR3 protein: CAISGARQGNTDTQYF; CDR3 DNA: TGTGCCATCAGTGGCGCGAGACAGGGTAACACAGATACGCAGTATTTT
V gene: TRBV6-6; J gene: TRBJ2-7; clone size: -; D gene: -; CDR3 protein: CASSSRTYEQYF; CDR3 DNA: TGTGCCAGCAGTTCCCGGACCTACGAGCAGTACTTC
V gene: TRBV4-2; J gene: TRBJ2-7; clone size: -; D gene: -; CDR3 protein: CASSQGETYEQYF; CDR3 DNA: TGTGCCAGCAGCCAAGGGGAAACCTACGAGCAGTACTTC
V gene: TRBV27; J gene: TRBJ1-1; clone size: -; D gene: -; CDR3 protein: CATAAKMNTEAFF; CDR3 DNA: TGTGCCACCGCAGCAAAGATGAACACTGAAGCTTTCTTT
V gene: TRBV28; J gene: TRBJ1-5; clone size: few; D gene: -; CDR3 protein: CASSPTLWVSNQPQHF; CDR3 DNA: TGTGCCAGCAGCCCAACATTATGGGTGAGCAATCAGCCCCAGCATTTT
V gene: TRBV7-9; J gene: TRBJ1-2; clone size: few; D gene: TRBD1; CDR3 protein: CASSLDRQGNGYTF; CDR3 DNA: TGTGCCAGCAGCTTAGATCGACAGGGAAATGGCTACACCTTC
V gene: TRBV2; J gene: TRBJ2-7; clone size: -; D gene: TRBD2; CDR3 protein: CASVPLAGAVYEQYF; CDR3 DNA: TGTGCCAGCGTCCCACTAGCGGGGGCCGTCTACGAGCAGTACTTC
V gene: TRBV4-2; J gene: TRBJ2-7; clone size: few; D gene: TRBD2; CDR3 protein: CASSQGSGGASDEQYF; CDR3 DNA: TGTGCCAGCAGCCAAGGGAGCGGGGGGGCCTCGGACGAGCAGTACTTC
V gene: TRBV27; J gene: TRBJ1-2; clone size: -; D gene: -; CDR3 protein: CASSLLDPRGLFDYTF; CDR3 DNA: TGTGCCAGCAGTTTATTAGATCCTCGAGGCCTCTTTGACTACACCTTC
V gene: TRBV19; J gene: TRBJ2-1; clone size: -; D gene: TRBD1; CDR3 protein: CASSFPRDRPSYNEQFF; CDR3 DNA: TGTGCCAGTAGTTTTCCCCGGGACAGGCCCTCCTACAATGAGCAGTTCTTC
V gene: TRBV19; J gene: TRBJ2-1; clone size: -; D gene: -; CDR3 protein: CASSPKTYRSYNEQFF; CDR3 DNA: TGTGCCAGTAGCCCTAAGACCTATCGCTCCTACAATGAGCAGTTCTTC
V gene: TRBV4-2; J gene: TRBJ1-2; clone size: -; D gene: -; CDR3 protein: CASSQGPPRRWGYTF; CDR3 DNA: TGTGCCAGCAGCCAAGGACCTCCCCGGCGCTGGGGCTACACCTTC
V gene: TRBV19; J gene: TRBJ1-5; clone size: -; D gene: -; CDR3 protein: CASEGGPGQPQHF; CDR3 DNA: TGTGCCAGTGAGGGAGGCCCCGGTCAGCCCCAGCATTTT
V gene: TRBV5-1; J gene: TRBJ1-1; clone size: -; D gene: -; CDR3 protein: CASSLGGTTQTEAFF; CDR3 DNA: TGCGCCAGCAGCCTTGGAGGGACGACTCAGACTGAAGCTTTCTTT
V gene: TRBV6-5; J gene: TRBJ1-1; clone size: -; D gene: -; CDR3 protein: CASSFWDKNTEAFF; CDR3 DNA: TGTGCCAGCAGTTTCTGGGACAAGAACACTGAAGCTTTCTTT
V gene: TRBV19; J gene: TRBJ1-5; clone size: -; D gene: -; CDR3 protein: CASSLSGGRNQPQHF; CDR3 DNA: TGTGCCAGTAGTTTATCCGGGGGACGCAATCAGCCCCAGCATTTT
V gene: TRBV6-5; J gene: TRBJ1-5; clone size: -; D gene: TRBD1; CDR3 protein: CASRGQGSNQPQHF; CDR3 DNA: TGTGCCAGCAGGGGACAGGGGAGCAATCAGCCCCAGCATTTT
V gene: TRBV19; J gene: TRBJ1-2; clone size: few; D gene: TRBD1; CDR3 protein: CASSTDRASYGYTF; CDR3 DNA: TGTGCCAGTAGTACCGACAGGGCTTCGTATGGCTACACCTTC
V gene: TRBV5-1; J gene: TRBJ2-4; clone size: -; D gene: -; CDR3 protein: CASSLVAPAKNIQYF; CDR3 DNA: TGCGCCAGCAGCTTGGTGGCCCCAGCCAAAAACATTCAGTACTTC
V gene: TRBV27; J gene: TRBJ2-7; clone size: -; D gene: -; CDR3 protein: CASSLGGATYEQYF; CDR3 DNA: TGTGCCAGCAGTTTGGGTGGGGCCACCTACGAGCAGTACTTC
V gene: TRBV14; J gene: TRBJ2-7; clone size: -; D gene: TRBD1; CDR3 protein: CASSPRDSGSYEQYF; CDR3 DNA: TGTGCCAGCAGCCCCCGGGACAGCGGCTCCTACGAGCAGTACTTC
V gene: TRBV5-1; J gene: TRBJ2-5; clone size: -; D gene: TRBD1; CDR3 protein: CASSPDRVETQYF; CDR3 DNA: TGCGCCAGCAGCCCGGACAGGGTGGAGACCCAGTACTTC